The 9 T cell receptor beta chains below were found in one sample sequenced in a study of cytomegalovirus exposure and HLA in healthy donors. In the PCR, 60 Vbeta and 13 Jbeta primers were used. Sequencing used immunoSEQ multiplex PCR; TCRdb keeps in-frame clones, though not all of them. The sample records roughly 180,000 clones, 84% being singletons. Sample: PBMCs. Receptor source: a boy aged 10-17 years in good health and CMV-seronegative.

The CDR3 DNA sequence: TGTGCCAGCAGTCCCCTCTACAATCAGCCCCAGCATTTT. It yields the protein CASSPLYNQPQHF. The rearrangement joins TRBV27 to TRBJ1-5, with no clear D. This CDR3 has 13 amino acids. Germline V lookup: CDR1 MNHEY, CDR2 SMNVEV (reference sequence). V was shortened by 5 bases and J by 3 bases, with 8 bases between the two germline ends.

In its sample, this clone was seen a few times. The chain uses TRBV6-1 and TRBJ1-3; 7 bases fit TRBD1. Germline-derived CDR1 and CDR2 are MNHNS and SASEGT. V lost 6 bases to trimming and J lost 0 bases; unmatched junction nucleotides: 5. The CDR3 extends over 15 amino acids. CDR3 nucleotide sequence: TGTGCCAGCAGACCGGACAGGAGCTCTGGAAACACCATATATTTT. The encoded protein is CASRPDRSSGNTIYF.

In its sample, this clone was seen once. The gene calls are TRBV14 and TRBJ2-3; D not resolved. CDR1 and CDR2 (germline): SGHDN, FVKESK. V shed 7 bases and J shed 6 bases, with 17 bases lying between them. This CDR3 has 14 residues. The CDR3 spells CASTDRALSDTQYF. The CDR3 nucleotides read TGTGCCAGCACCGATCGCGCCCTTTCCGATACGCAGTATTTT.

This chain connects TRBV7-3 to TRBJ2-3; TRBD2 aligns across 8 bases. V trimming: 2 bases; J trimming: 2 bases; junction bases outside the gene matches: 9. The CDR3 covers 17 residues. CDR1 is SGHTA, CDR2 FQGTGA, per germline. The CDR3 here is CASSLSQRESPTDTQYF. CDR3 nucleotide sequence: TGTGCCAGCAGCTTATCCCAGCGGGAGAGCCCCACAGATACGCAGTATTTT.

This clone was counted once. The chain recombines TRBV2 with TRBJ2-3; no clear D. Germline V CDR1 and CDR2: SNHLY, FYNNEI. Trimming cost V 6 bases and J 2 bases, with 9 bases left between them. CDR3 length: 13 residues. This chain's CDR3 is CASRLKNTDTQYF. The CDR3 DNA follows: TGTGCCAGCAGACTTAAAAACACAGATACGCAGTATTTT.

J is TRBJ2-7 and V is TRBV11-3, with D maybe TRBD2 (5 bases). Germline V gene sequence: CDR1 SGHNT, CDR2 YENEEA. V dropped 3 bases and J dropped 7 bases, with 16 bases sitting between them. The CDR3 runs to 14 residues. CDR3 loop: CASSFDRRSGEQYF. CDR3 in DNA: TGTGCCAGCAGCTTTGATAGGAGATCGGGGGAGCAGTACTTC.

CDR3 DNA sequence: TGCAGCGTTGTTGGCAGCGATCAAATTTTGAACACTGAAGCTTTCTTT. Translated, it gives CSVVGSDQILNTEAFF. The gene calls are TRBV29-1 and TRBJ1-1; D unresolved. Trimming left V 4 bases short and J 0 bases short, with 18 bases between. The CDR3 totals 16 residues. Germline V gives CDR1 SQVTM, CDR2 ANQGSEA.

This clone was seen once. The chain links TRBV30 to TRBJ2-5; 9 bases align to TRBD2. The CDR3 loop spans 17 amino acids. V shed 1 base and J 5 bases; nucleotides not matched to a gene: 14. Germline V gene lookup returns CDR1 GTSNPN and CDR2 SVGIG (reference sequence). CDR3 nucleotide sequence: TGTGCCTGGAGTGACCCTCCCTTTGGGCTAGCGGGGGAGACCCAGTACTTC. Its protein is CAWSDPPFGLAGETQYF.

This rearrangement joins TRBV29-1 to TRBJ2-1; D call uncertain. The germline gives CDR1 SQVTM, CDR2 ANQGSEA. The CDR3 spans 11 residues. V lost 6 bases to trimming and J lost 9 bases, with 12 bases between them. In DNA, the CDR3 is TGCAGCGTCCCCCCGGTTGGTGAGCAGTTCTTC. Its translation is CSVPPVGEQFF.